The clone carrying this T cell receptor beta chain has a count of ten or more. The data are from a study of early T cells in non-severe SARS-CoV-2 infection. Study in general: Sequencing of bulk RNA from unsorted whole blood was done, without chain pairing.

Researchers tagged individual cDNA molecules with unique molecular identifiers. TCRdb recomputed calls from the 5' RACE reads with MiXCR, one row per CDR3 protein. The top ten hold 2.5% to 3% of the sample, which has 30,000 to 35,000 distinct CDR3 sequences, roughly 7.2% seen once. Germline V lookup: CDR1 SGHAT, CDR2 FQNNGV. This CDR3 is built from 14 residues. The junction had 6 bases not matched to a gene; V was cut back by 5 bases and J by 8 bases. Input material: whole blood. The chain combines TRBV11-2 with TRBJ2-4, with 10 nucleotides matching TRBD2. This receptor was identified in an adult who was a healthcare worker with PCR-confirmed SARS-CoV-2 infection or an uninfected control (not recorded which). CDR3 nucleotide sequence: TGTGCCAGCAGCCCCACTAGCGGGATAGACATTCAGTACTTC. Protein: CASSPTSGIDIQYF.